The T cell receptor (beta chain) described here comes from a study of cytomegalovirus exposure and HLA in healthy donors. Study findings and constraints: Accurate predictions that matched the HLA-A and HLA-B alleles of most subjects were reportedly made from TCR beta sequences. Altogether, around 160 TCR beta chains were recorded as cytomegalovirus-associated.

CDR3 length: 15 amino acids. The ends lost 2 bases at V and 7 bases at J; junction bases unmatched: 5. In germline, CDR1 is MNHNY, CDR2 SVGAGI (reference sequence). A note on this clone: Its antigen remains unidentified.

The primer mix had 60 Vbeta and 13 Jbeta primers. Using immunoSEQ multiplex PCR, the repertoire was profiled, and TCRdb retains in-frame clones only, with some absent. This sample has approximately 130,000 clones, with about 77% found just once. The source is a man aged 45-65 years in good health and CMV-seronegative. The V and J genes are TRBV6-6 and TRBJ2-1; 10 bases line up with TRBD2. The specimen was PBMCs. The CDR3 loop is CASSYKREGRNEQFF. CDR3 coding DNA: TGTGCCAGCAGTTACAAGCGGGAGGGCCGAAATGAGCAGTTCTTC.